The 27 T cell receptor beta chains listed next were all sequenced from one sample in a study of blood T cell repertoires in COVID-19. The table came from immunoSEQ multiplex PCR; TCRdb's copy has only in-frame clones and leaves some out. Of about 160,000 clones listed, over 60% are singletons. Sequencing used peripheral blood. The source of these receptors is a woman of 80 years or more with acute or convalescent COVID-19.

The chain is built from TRBV6-1 and TRBJ2-6; 12 nucleotides match TRBD2. The CDR3 consists of 16 residues. V lost 6 bases, J lost 8 bases, and 8 bases stayed unmatched. Germline lookup yields CDR1 MNHNS and CDR2 SASEGT. The chain's CDR3 is CASRELAGGLTNVLTF. The CDR3 DNA follows: TGTGCCAGCAGGGAACTAGCGGGGGGCTTAACCAACGTCCTGACTTTC.

The chain couples TRBV6-1 to TRBJ2-5; TRBD1 is a possible D gene (5 bases). Germline CDR1 reads MNHNS; CDR2 reads SASEGT. With 2 bases removed from V and 5 bases from J, the gap between germline ends came to 9 bases. This CDR3 contains 13 residues. CDR3 sequence reads: CASSEQGSETQYF. The CDR3 DNA is TGTGCCAGCAGTGAACAGGGTTCGGAGACCCAGTACTTC.

This chain links TRBV9 with TRBJ2-2; a possible D gene is TRBD2 (6 bases). The germline V and J ends were trimmed by 4 bases and 7 bases, with 11 bases remaining between them. The CDR3 sequence is 13 residues long. Germline CDR1 and CDR2: SGDLS and YYNGEE. The CDR3 sequence: CASSLRLDGELFF. The CDR3 DNA is TGTGCCAGCAGCTTAAGACTAGACGGGGAGCTGTTTTTT.

This chain links TRBV5-4 with TRBJ1-4; 9 bases are a match to TRBD1. CDR1 is SGHNT and CDR2 is YYREEE in the germline V gene (reference sequence). V shed 4 bases and J 6 bases; nucleotides not matched to a gene: 7. The CDR3 has 15 amino acids. The CDR3 sequence is CASSRGGQGDEKLFF. CDR3 DNA: TGTGCCAGCAGCAGGGGGGGACAGGGAGATGAAAAACTGTTTTTT.

In this sample, this clone turned up a few times. The chain links TRBV18 to TRBJ1-1; D uncertain. The CDR3 sequence is 13 residues long. CDR1 is KGHSH and CDR2 is LQKENI in the germline V gene. With 3 bases removed from V and 1 base from J, the gap between germline ends came to 6 bases. For the CDR3, the DNA is TGTGCCAGCTCACCGAGGGAGAACACTGAAGCTTTCTTT. It encodes CASSPRENTEAFF.

V and J are TRBV9 and TRBJ2-7, with TRBD2 identical over 9 bases. Germline V gene sequence: CDR1 SGDLS, CDR2 YYNGEE. The trim removed 4 bases at V and 4 bases at J, leaving 12 bases unmatched. The CDR3 has 16 residues. CDR3 DNA: TGTGCCAGCAGCCCAGGAGCGACTAGCGGACAATACGAGCAGTACTTC. It encodes CASSPGATSGQYEQYF.

The genes are TRBV27 and TRBJ2-7, with a weak D call TRBD1 (5 bases). From germline, CDR1 is MNHEY and CDR2 SMNVEV (reference sequence). The CDR3 runs to 14 residues. V gave up 3 bases and J gave up 2 bases, with 11 bases separating them. The CDR3 region is CASSLSGLPYEQYF. DNA for the CDR3: TGTGCCAGCAGTTTGTCAGGGCTTCCCTACGAGCAGTACTTC.

The CDR3 loop reads CASSPRTSSQGAYEQYF. DNA for the CDR3: TGTGCCAGCTCACCACGGACATCGTCGCAGGGGGCGTACGAGCAGTACTTC. The chain has TRBV18 and TRBJ2-7; 8 positions agree with TRBD1. Trimming took 1 base from V and 4 from J; bases not matched to a gene: 12. Germline V CDR1 and CDR2: KGHSH, LQKENI. CDR3 length equals 17 residues.

The chain carries TRBV15 and TRBJ2-7; 10 bases are a match to TRBD1. J lost 5 bases, V lost 1 base, and 8 bases had no gene match. Per germline, CDR1 LNHNV and CDR2 YYDKDF (reference sequence). The CDR3 contains 16 residues. CDR3 coding DNA: TGTGCCACCAGCAGAGCCCCGGGACAGGGGATCGACGAGCAGTACTTC. Its translation: CATSRAPGQGIDEQYF.

This chain joins TRBV6-5 and TRBJ2-7; a possible D gene is TRBD1 (6 bases). CDR1 is MNHEY and CDR2 is SVGAGI in the germline V gene. The CDR3 covers 14 residues. The V gene lost 8 bases and the J gene lost 2 bases, with 16 bases spanning the gap. CDR3 DNA: TGTGCCAGCCGCCTGGGGCAGGGGACCTACGAGCAGTACTTC. Its translation: CASRLGQGTYEQYF.

The DNA of the CDR3 is TGTGCCAGCAGCCAAGGTTCGGGGGAGTATCAGCCCCAGCATTTT. It codes for CASSQGSGEYQPQHF. The chain combines TRBV3-1 (or the pseudogene TRBV3-2) with TRBJ1-5; the D gene is possibly TRBD1 (5 bases). This CDR3 spans 15 amino acids. V dropped 1 base and J dropped 5 bases, with 12 bases sitting between them. Per the germline V gene, CDR1 is LGHDT and CDR2 is YNNKEL (reference sequence).

This chain uses TRBV11-2 with TRBJ1-5, with 7 bases that match TRBD1. The germline V gene has CDR1 SGHAT and CDR2 FQNNGV. Losses at the gene ends were 7 bases for V and 0 bases for J; bases not matched to a gene: 15. CDR3 length equals 18 residues. The CDR3 region has the DNA TGTGCCAGCACGATATGGGACAGAAACTTTTATAGCAATCAGCCCCAGCATTTT. Translated, it gives CASTIWDRNFYSNQPQHF.

This clone showed up just a few times. Here the CDR3 reads CASSPRGGGAKNIQYF. Written as DNA, the CDR3 is TGTGCCAGCAGCCCCCGTGGGGGGGGAGCCAAAAACATTCAGTACTTC. The chain couples TRBV7-2 to TRBJ2-4; 7 bases align to TRBD2. J was trimmed by 0 bases and V by 5 bases; bases with no gene match: 7. The germline V gene has CDR1 SGHTA and CDR2 FQGNSA. The CDR3 loop spans 16 amino acids.

The chain has TRBV6-2 or TRBV6-3 and TRBJ1-1; D is ambiguous. Per germline, CDR1 MNHEY and CDR2 SVGEGT. The V gene lost 5 bases and the J gene lost 0 bases, with 16 bases spanning the gap. The CDR3 sequence is 16 residues long. The CDR3 here is CASSRRVLGVNTEAFF. The CDR3 nucleotides are TGTGCCAGCAGTAGGAGGGTTTTGGGCGTGAACACTGAAGCTTTCTTT.

The V gene is TRBV6-6, the J gene TRBJ1-4; 8 bases fit TRBD1. The V gene end was trimmed by 5 bases and the J gene end by 9 bases; junction bases not matched to a gene: 17. Germline CDR1 MNHNY, CDR2 SVGAGI (reference sequence). There are 17 residues in the CDR3. The CDR3 region has the DNA TGTGCCAGCAGTCGGAGGGGACAGGCCCTCGGTTTCCAAAAACTGTTTTTT. It is translated as CASSRRGQALGFQKLFF.

For the CDR3, the DNA is TGTGCCAGTAGGGGGACAGGGTTATCCGAGCAGTACTTC. Translated, it gives CASRGTGLSEQYF. The chain couples TRBV19 to TRBJ2-7; 9 positions agree with TRBD1. The CDR3 spans 13 residues. Losses at the gene ends were 6 bases for V and 6 bases for J; bases not matched to a gene: 6. Germline V gene sequence: CDR1 LNHDA, CDR2 SQIVND (reference sequence). The complete variable domain, with remaining parts taken from reference TRBV19 and TRBJ2-7, reads DGGITQSPKYLFRKEGQNVTLSCEQNLNHDAMYWYRQDPGQGLRLIYYSQIVNDFQKGDIAEGYSVSREKKESFPLTVTSAQKNPTAFYLCASRGTGLSEQYFGPGTRLTVT.

This clone was seen just once. This chain connects TRBV9 to TRBJ2-1, with a tentative D call TRBD1 (5 bases). Trimming removed 0 bases from V and 6 bases from J, with 16 bases in between. The germline V gene has CDR1 SGDLS and CDR2 YYNGEE. The CDR3 is made up of 16 amino acids. As DNA, the CDR3 is TGTGCCAGCAGCGTAGTCTTGACAGCAGAAATCAATGAGCAGTTCTTC. Protein sequence: CASSVVLTAEINEQFF.

This clone was found a few times. The chain links TRBV5-4 to TRBJ2-2, with D hard to call. This CDR3 is 13 amino acids long. V was pared by 6 bases and J by 0 bases, with 6 bases between. Germline CDR1 reads SGHNT; CDR2 reads YYREEE (reference sequence). CDR3 protein: CASTNSNTGELFF. The CDR3 DNA follows: TGTGCCAGCACCAATTCGAACACCGGGGAGCTGTTTTTT.

This chain uses TRBV5-4 with TRBJ1-1; 7 positions agree with TRBD1. The CDR3 sequence is 14 residues long. J gave up 9 bases and V 4 bases, and 12 bases lay outside the gene matches. Looked up from germline, CDR1 is SGHNT and CDR2 is YYREEE (reference sequence). This CDR3 is CASSADREVGKAFF. The CDR3 DNA follows: TGTGCCAGCAGCGCCGACAGGGAGGTGGGGAAAGCTTTCTTT.

The gene calls are TRBV19 and TRBJ2-3; a weak D match, TRBD2 (6 bases). The CDR3 runs 17 residues. Germline CDR1 and CDR2: LNHDA and SQIVND (reference sequence). V lost 3 bases and J lost 5, with 21 bases in between. The DNA for the CDR3 is TGTGCCAGTAGTATCACAGTTGCGTCGGGAGACGAAGATACGCAGTATTTT. This codes for CASSITVASGDEDTQYF.

CDR3: CASSLRRPDRANQPQHF. CDR3 in DNA: TGTGCCAGCAGCCTAAGACGCCCCGACAGGGCAAATCAGCCCCAGCATTTT. V and J are TRBV3-1 (or the pseudogene TRBV3-2) and TRBJ1-5, with 7 bases fitting TRBD1. CDR3 length: 17 amino acids. Trimming at V came to 4 bases and at J to 4 bases, leaving 13 bases not matched to a gene. Germline assignment: CDR1 LGHDT and CDR2 YNNKEL (reference sequence).

The chain carries TRBV4-1 and TRBJ2-3, with 9 bases lining up with TRBD1. This CDR3 contains 17 residues. Germline assignment: CDR1 MGHRA and CDR2 YSYEKL. V was pared by 0 bases and J by 8 bases, with 12 bases of the junction left unmatched. The CDR3 DNA sequence: TGCGCCAGCAGCCAAGATGGCTTACGGACAGGGGAGGGTACGCAGTATTTT. Residues: CASSQDGLRTGEGTQYF.

The chain recombines TRBV5-8 with TRBJ2-1; D gene ambiguous. The CDR3 runs to 13 residues. V was clipped by 7 bases and J by 6 bases, with 14 bases between them. Germline lookup yields CDR1 SGHTS and CDR2 YDEGEE. CDR3 bases: TGTGCCAGCTCCCGTCTAGGCCCCAATGAGCAGTTCTTC. It codes for CASSRLGPNEQFF. Looking up the rest from reference TRBV5-8 and TRBJ2-1 gives the full variable domain: EAGVTQSPTHLIKTRGQQATLRCSPISGHTSVYWYQQALGLGLQFLLWYDEGEERNRGNFPPRFSGRQFPNYSSELNVNALELEDSALYLCASSRLGPNEQFFGPGTRLTVL.

The V gene is TRBV5-1, the J gene TRBJ1-1; 10 bases are a match to TRBD1. The germline V gene encodes CDR1 SGHRS and CDR2 YFSETQ. The CDR3 is made up of 16 amino acids. The J segment lost 2 bases and the V segment lost 0 bases, leaving 4 bases of the junction unmatched. The CDR3: CASSLVGDRGNTEAFF. In nucleotides, the CDR3 is TGCGCCAGCAGCTTGGTGGGGGACAGGGGCAACACTGAAGCTTTCTTT.

The chain carries TRBV4-3 and TRBJ2-1; 8 nucleotides align to TRBD2. The CDR3 totals 15 residues. Germline trimming cut 0 bases from V and 16 bases from J; bases unmatched to any gene: 14. Germline V gene data show CDR1 as LGHNA and CDR2 as YSLEER. In nucleotides, the CDR3 is TGCGCCAGCAGCCAAGATAGCAGCGGGGGACCCCGTAGTTTCTTC. This gives the protein CASSQDSSGGPRSFF.

This clone was detected a few times. This chain joins TRBV11-3 and TRBJ2-1, with D possibly TRBD2 on 6 matching bases. Per the germline V gene, CDR1 is SGHNT and CDR2 is YENEEA. CDR3 length: 13 amino acids. Trimming shortened V by 2 bases and J by 4 bases, and 6 bases separated the two germline ends. The CDR3 sequence: CASSLRGYNEQFF. DNA of the CDR3: TGTGCCAGCAGCTTACGGGGGTACAATGAGCAGTTCTTC.

This clone has a handful of counts. CDR3 sequence: CASSAQTGGGSPLHF. CDR3 DNA sequence: TGTGCCAGCAGTGCCCAGACAGGGGGGGGTTCACCCCTCCACTTT. The chain links TRBV2 to TRBJ1-6; 9 bases line up with TRBD1. CDR1 is SNHLY, CDR2 FYNNEI, per germline. J was trimmed by 9 bases and V by 4 bases; bases with no gene match: 7. The CDR3 covers 15 residues.